The 27 T cell receptor beta chains presented below share a single source sample, sequenced in a study of T cell responses to AZD1222 COVID-19 vaccine. Data came from immunoSEQ multiplex PCR; TCRdb stores just in-frame clones and leaves some out. The data show under 150,000 clones, roughly 90% seen once. This material consisted of peripheral blood, taken 28 days after the second AZD1222 dose. The receptors stem from an adult who received the AZD1222 COVID-19 vaccine.

This clone occurred a few times. The rearrangement uses TRBV7-9 and TRBJ2-6, with no clear D. The CDR3 has 14 amino acids. The germline CDR1 and CDR2 sequences are SEHNR and FQNEAQ (reference sequence). The ends were cut back, 5 bases at V and 2 bases at J, with 7 bases in the middle. The CDR3 protein is CASSPRAGANVLTF. The CDR3 DNA is TGTGCCAGCAGCCCCCGGGCTGGGGCCAACGTCCTGACTTTC.

V is TRBV6-1 and J is TRBJ1-5; D not resolved. The germline V gene encodes CDR1 MNHNS and CDR2 SASEGT. CDR3 length equals 14 residues. Trimming pared 3 bases from V and 3 bases from J, leaving 9 bases between. CDR3 DNA sequence: TGTGCCAGCAGTGAGAGGCAGGACAATCAGCCCCAGCATTTT. It yields the protein CASSERQDNQPQHF.

The chain is built from TRBV28 and TRBJ1-4; D is unclear. This CDR3 contains 12 residues. V was pared by 6 bases and J by 8 bases, with 10 bases between. Per the germline V gene, CDR1 is MDHEN and CDR2 is SYDVKM. The chain's CDR3 is CASRLGGEKLFF. The CDR3 DNA follows: TGTGCCAGCAGATTAGGTGGGGAAAAACTGTTTTTT. Looking up the rest from reference TRBV28 and TRBJ1-4 gives the full variable domain: DVKVTQSSRYLVKRTGEKVFLECVQDMDHENMFWYRQDPGLGLRLIYFSYDVKMKEKGDIPEGYSVSREKKERFSLILESASTNQTSMYLCASRLGGEKLFFGSGTQLSVL.

The chain uses TRBV7-9 and TRBJ2-1, with TRBD2 matching over 7 bases. Looked up from germline, CDR1 is SEHNR and CDR2 is FQNEAQ (reference sequence). This CDR3 region has 14 residues. J lost 5 bases, V lost 4 bases, and 5 bases had no gene match. The CDR3 nucleotides read TGTGCCAGCAGCTCGAGCGGGACCAACAATGAGCAGTTCTTC. The encoded protein is CASSSSGTNNEQFF.

The CDR3 DNA follows: TGTGCCAGCAGTTACGGTACAGGGAAAAATCAGCCCCAGCATTTT. Encoded protein: CASSYGTGKNQPQHF. The chain combines TRBV6-5 with TRBJ1-5, with D possibly being TRBD1 (6 bases). The CDR3 runs to 15 residues. Trimming removed 2 bases at V and 4 bases at J, with 12 bases between. Germline lookup yields CDR1 MNHEY and CDR2 SVGAGI.

This chain links TRBV28 with TRBJ1-4, with D tentatively TRBD1 (6 bases). Germline CDR1 MDHEN, CDR2 SYDVKM. V shed 4 bases and J shed 2 bases, with 14 bases lying between them. CDR3 length equals 16 residues. This CDR3 reads CASSYTGAPTNEKLFF. The CDR3 DNA is TGTGCCAGCAGTTATACGGGGGCGCCCACTAATGAAAAACTGTTTTTT.

The CDR3 DNA is TGTGCCAGCAGCTTAGTCCAGTTCGTCGACGAGCAGTACTTC. This codes for CASSLVQFVDEQYF. The rearrangement joins TRBV7-2 to TRBJ2-7; no definite D call. V was trimmed by 1 base and J by 5 bases, leaving 12 bases between them. This CDR3 is 14 amino acids long. The germline CDR1 and CDR2 sequences are SGHTA and FQGNSA.

This chain links TRBV6-2 or TRBV6-3 with TRBJ2-3; possibly TRBD1 or TRBD2 for D (6 bases each). Between the trimmed V and J ends, which lost 0 bases and 3 bases, there was a span of 16 bases. Per the germline V gene, CDR1 is MNHEY and CDR2 is SVGEGT. CDR3 length equals 17 residues. CDR3 nucleotide sequence: TGTGCCAGCAGTTACTCGACGGGGGCAGGGAGGACAGATACGCAGTATTTT. Translated, it gives CASSYSTGAGRTDTQYF.

The V and J genes are TRBV27 and TRBJ1-2; D may be TRBD1 (6 bases). The CDR3 has 13 amino acids. V gave up 5 bases and J gave up 6 bases, with 13 bases separating them. Germline-derived CDR1 and CDR2 are MNHEY and SMNVEV (reference sequence). The CDR3 DNA is TGTGCCAGCAGTCTCCAGGACAGAGATGGCTACACCTTC. This sequence encodes CASSLQDRDGYTF.

The rearrangement joins TRBV10-3 to TRBJ1-3, with a weak D call TRBD1 (5 bases). This CDR3 spans 15 amino acids. Trimming took 3 bases from V and 3 from J, leaving 12 bases between them. Germline CDR1 ENHRY, CDR2 SYGVKD. CDR3 region: CAISEVGGVGNTIYF. The DNA of the CDR3 is TGTGCCATCAGTGAAGTAGGAGGGGTTGGAAACACCATATATTTT.

V usage is TRBV4-3 and J usage is TRBJ1-4, with D maybe TRBD1 (5 bases). Trimming removed 4 bases at V and 1 base at J, with 19 bases between. The CDR3 has 18 amino acids. CDR1 is LGHNA and CDR2 is YSLEER in the germline V gene. In nucleotides, the CDR3 is TGCGCCAGCAGCCCCCGTTACCAGGGTGCGGTAACTAATGAAAAACTGTTTTTT. Residues: CASSPRYQGAVTNEKLFF.

In this sample, this clone turned up a few times. This chain connects TRBV27 to TRBJ1-2; D gene unclear. V was shortened by 5 bases and J by 1 base, with 17 bases between the two germline ends. This CDR3 is 16 amino acids long. The V gene's germline CDR1 is MNHEY and CDR2 SMNVEV (reference sequence). The CDR3 here is CASSAFQADLNYGYTF. In DNA form, the CDR3 reads TGTGCCAGCAGTGCATTTCAGGCGGACCTTAACTATGGCTACACCTTC.

The chain employs TRBV13 and TRBJ2-3, with 7 bases identical to TRBD1. Germline lookup yields CDR1 PRHDT and CDR2 FYEKMQ (reference sequence). V trimming: 0 bases; J trimming: 5 bases; junction bases outside the gene matches: 17. The CDR3 spans 19 residues. DNA of the CDR3: TGTGCCAGCAGCTTAGGATTGACAGGGTCTTTTTCTTTACGAGATACGCAGTATTTT. It yields the protein CASSLGLTGSFSLRDTQYF.

This clone has only one observation. The J gene is TRBJ2-7, the V gene TRBV4-2; D may be TRBD2 (6 bases). The germline gives CDR1 LGHNA, CDR2 YNFKEQ. With 0 bases removed from V and 3 bases from J, the gap between germline ends came to 21 bases. The CDR3 contains 18 residues. The CDR3 loop is CASSQEVIAASQNYEQYF. The DNA for the CDR3 is TGTGCCAGCAGCCAAGAGGTAATAGCGGCTAGCCAGAACTACGAGCAGTACTTC.

The V call is TRBV2, the J call TRBJ2-5; 7 nucleotides match TRBD1. CDR1 and CDR2 from the germline V gene are SNHLY and FYNNEI. The CDR3 covers 13 residues. V was pared by 6 bases and J by 2 bases, with 3 bases of the junction left unmatched. Here the CDR3 DNA reads TGTGCCAGCAGCAAGGACAGGCAAGAGACCCAGTACTTC. Its protein product is CASSKDRQETQYF.

The chain is built from TRBV5-1 and TRBJ1-3, with 8 bases fitting TRBD1. The CDR3 runs 15 residues. Per the germline V gene, CDR1 is SGHRS and CDR2 is YFSETQ. V lost 3 bases to trimming and J lost 4 bases; unmatched junction nucleotides: 6. The CDR3 spells CASSSTGVSGNTIYF. The CDR3 DNA reads as TGCGCCAGCAGCTCGACAGGGGTGTCGGGAAACACCATATATTTT. The entire variable domain, with the rest obtained from reference TRBV5-1 and TRBJ1-3, is as follows: KAGVTQTPRYLIKTRGQQVTLSCSPISGHRSVSWYQQTPGQGLQFLFEYFSETQRNKGNFPGRFSGRQFSNSRSEMNVSTLELGDSALYLCASSSTGVSGNTIYFGEGSWLTVV.

The rearrangement links TRBV28 to TRBJ1-5; D is possibly TRBD1 (6 bases). In germline, CDR1 is MDHEN, CDR2 SYDVKM. Trimming left V 3 bases short and J 4 bases short, with 16 bases between. The CDR3 has 16 amino acids. DNA for the CDR3: TGTGCCAGCAGTTTGGACACAGGGTTAAGAAATCAGCCCCAGCATTTT. It specifies CASSLDTGLRNQPQHF. The entire variable domain, with the rest obtained from reference TRBV28 and TRBJ1-5, is as follows: DVKVTQSSRYLVKRTGEKVFLECVQDMDHENMFWYRQDPGLGLRLIYFSYDVKMKEKGDIPEGYSVSREKKERFSLILESASTNQTSMYLCASSLDTGLRNQPQHFGDGTRLSIL.

V gene TRBV19 combines with J gene TRBJ2-3, with 10 bases aligning to TRBD1. The germline V gene has CDR1 LNHDA and CDR2 SQIVND (reference sequence). Losses at the gene ends were 6 bases for V and 4 bases for J; bases not matched to a gene: 4. This CDR3 spans 14 amino acids. CDR3 nucleotides: TGTGCCAGTAGGGAAGACAGGGGGCCAGATACGCAGTATTTT. Amino acids: CASREDRGPDTQYF.

V usage is TRBV6-2 or TRBV6-3 and J usage is TRBJ1-5; D gene ambiguous. The V end was cut by 1 base, the J end by 8 bases, with 18 bases between. The germline V gene encodes CDR1 MNHEY and CDR2 SVGEGT. The CDR3 contains 16 residues. The chain's CDR3 is CASSYYGQAVGKPQHF. As DNA, the CDR3 is TGTGCCAGCAGTTACTATGGCCAGGCCGTTGGAAAGCCCCAGCATTTT.

This chain uses TRBV27 with TRBJ1-3, with 8 bases fitting TRBD1. J was trimmed by 5 bases and V by 6 bases; bases with no gene match: 12. This CDR3 is 16 amino acids long. Germline values: CDR1 MNHEY, CDR2 SMNVEV (reference sequence). This chain's CDR3 is CASRPRTQGARNTIYF. DNA for the CDR3: TGTGCCAGCAGGCCCCGCACTCAGGGGGCTCGAAACACCATATATTTT.

In this sample, this clone turned up a few times. The gene calls are TRBV10-3 and TRBJ1-1; D perhaps matches TRBD1 (5 bases). V dropped 3 bases and J dropped 1 base, with 6 bases sitting between them. The CDR3 has 13 amino acids. Germline CDR1 and CDR2: ENHRY and SYGVKD. This chain's CDR3 is CAISEQENTEAFF. The CDR3 region has the DNA TGTGCCATCAGTGAACAGGAGAACACTGAAGCTTTCTTT.

The chain joins TRBV12-2 to TRBJ1-3; the D call of TRBD1 is as the table states it, not checked on the DNA. TRBV12-2 corresponds to a pseudogene. This CDR3 is 15 amino acids long. The DNA of the CDR3 is TGTGCAAGTCGCTGGGAGACAGGCTCTGGAAACACCATATATTTT. Translation gives CASRWETGSGNTIYF.

V usage is TRBV3-1 (or the pseudogene TRBV3-2) and J usage is TRBJ2-5, with TRBD2 matching over 7 bases. This CDR3 is built from 15 residues. Germline CDR1 LGHDT, CDR2 YNNKEL (reference sequence). With V trimmed by 7 bases and J by 4 bases, 12 bases remained unmatched. The CDR3 DNA follows: TGTGCCAGCACCGCATTCGGTAGCGGGCGAGAGACCCAGTACTTC. Its translation is CASTAFGSGRETQYF.

The chain couples TRBV5-6 to TRBJ2-4, with D unclear. The CDR3 has 17 residues. In germline, CDR1 is SGHDT, CDR2 YYEEEE. Trimming stripped 4 bases from V and 0 bases from J, with 17 bases between. This chain's CDR3 is CASSPASSNLAKNIQYF. In DNA form, the CDR3 reads TGTGCCAGCAGCCCGGCGAGCTCAAACCTAGCCAAAAACATTCAGTACTTC.

This clone was counted a few times. This chain joins TRBV18 and TRBJ1-5; maybe TRBD1 (5 bases). This CDR3 is 15 amino acids long. Deletions cut 6 bases from V and 2 bases from J, with 14 bases between. CDR1 and CDR2 from the germline V gene are KGHSH and LQKENI. The CDR3 bases are TGTGCCAGCTCCGTGGGGCCTGCTGGCAATCAGCCCCAGCATTTT. This sequence encodes CASSVGPAGNQPQHF.

This clone was counted only a few times. The CDR3 sequence is CASSFGTGSQPQHF. CDR3 sequence (DNA): TGTGCCAGCAGCTTCGGGACAGGGAGTCAGCCCCAGCATTTT. V usage is TRBV11-2 and J usage is TRBJ1-5, with 9 bases identical to TRBD1. This CDR3 is 14 amino acids long. The V segment lost 3 bases and the J segment 6 bases; nucleotides outside the gene matches: 3. CDR1 and CDR2 (germline): SGHAT, FQNNGV. The full variable domain, rest sourced from reference TRBV11-2 and TRBJ1-5, is EAGVAQSPRYKIIEKRQSVAFWCNPISGHATLYWYQQILGQGPKLLIQFQNNGVVDDSQLPKDRFSAERLKGVDSTLKIQPAKLEDSAVYLCASSFGTGSQPQHFGDGTRLSIL.

The chain uses TRBV6-5 and TRBJ2-7; D is tentatively TRBD1 or TRBD2 (5 bases each). The V end lost 7 bases, the J end lost 3 bases, and 16 bases lay between the germline ends. The germline V gene encodes CDR1 MNHEY and CDR2 SVGAGI. The CDR3 loop spans 14 amino acids. Written as DNA, the CDR3 is TGTGCCAGCACTCGAGGGGACGGAAACTACGAGCAGTACTTC. It encodes CASTRGDGNYEQYF.